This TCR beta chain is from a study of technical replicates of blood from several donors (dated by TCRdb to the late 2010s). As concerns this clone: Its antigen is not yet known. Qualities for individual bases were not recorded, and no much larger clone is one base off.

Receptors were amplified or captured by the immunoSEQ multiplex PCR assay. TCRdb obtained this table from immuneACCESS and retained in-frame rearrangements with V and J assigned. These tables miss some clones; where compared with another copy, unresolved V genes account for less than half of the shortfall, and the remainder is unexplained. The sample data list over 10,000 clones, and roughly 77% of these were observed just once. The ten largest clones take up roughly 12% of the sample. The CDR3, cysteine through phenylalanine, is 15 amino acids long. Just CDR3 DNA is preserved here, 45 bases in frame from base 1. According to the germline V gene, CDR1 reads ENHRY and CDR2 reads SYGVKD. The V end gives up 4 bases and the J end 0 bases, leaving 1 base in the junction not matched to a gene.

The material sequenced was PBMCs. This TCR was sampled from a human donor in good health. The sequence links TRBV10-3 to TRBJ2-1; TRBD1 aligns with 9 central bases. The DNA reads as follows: TGTGCCATCAGTGCGACAGGGGGCTCCTACAATGAGCAGTTCTTC. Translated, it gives CAISATGGSYNEQFF.